This T cell receptor (beta chain) was identified in a study of T cell changes during pregnancy in multiple sclerosis. Generated by immunoSEQ multiplex PCR, the TCRdb table keeps only in-frame clones and is missing some. The table includes about 42,000 clones, 88% detected once. The germline gives CDR1 WSHSY, CDR2 SAAADI. The ends were cut back, 4 bases at V and 7 bases at J, with 5 bases in the middle. This CDR3 comprises 11 residues. The rearrangement uses TRBV10-2 and TRBJ2-1; D gene ambiguous. This TCR came from a female donor with multiple sclerosis, enrolled in a pregnancy study. The specimen was CD4+ T cells from peripheral blood mononuclear cells, collected in the second trimester of pregnancy. CDR3 loop: CASSGGNEQFF. The CDR3 DNA reads TGCGCCAGCAGTGGCGGTAATGAGCAGTTCTTC.